The 11 T cell receptor beta chains reported below all come from one sample, sequenced in a study of CD8+CD57+ T cells in acquired aplastic anemia. The sequenced patients had an expansion of CD8+CD57+ cells seen by flow cytometry. Genomic DNA provided the template from which TCR beta VDJ and CDR3 profiles were obtained. From the reads, TCRdb called clonotypes with MiXCR, one entry per CDR3 protein. This sample yields under 500,000 distinct CDR3 sequences, of which around 30% are seen a single time; approximately 0.82% belongs to the top ten. The sample consisted of sorted CD4+, CD8+, or CD8+CD57+ T cells (not recorded which) from PBMCs. These receptors were obtained from a human donor with aplastic anemia.

About this clonotype itself: The junction shows a germline mismatch at one end, possibly a read error. The V gene is TRBV2, the J gene TRBJ1-4; D is perhaps TRBD1 (5 bases). The CDR3 is made up of 16 amino acids. Germline lookup yields CDR1 SNHLY and CDR2 FYNNEI. The CDR3 here is CASNPLTQGRGEKLLF. For the CDR3, the DNA is TGTGCCAGCAATCCCTTGACGCAGGGACGCGGTGAAAAACTGCTTTTT.

This clonotype was counted between two and nine times. One base away lies a much larger clone, so this may be a sequencing read error. This chain joins TRBV20-1 and TRBJ1-2; D is unclear. The germline V gene has CDR1 DFQATT and CDR2 SNEGSKA (reference sequence). The CDR3 loop spans 13 amino acids. Here the CDR3 DNA reads TGCAGTACTAGAGGCAGGTCGAACTATGGCTACACCTTC. Translating gives CSTRGRSNYGYTF.

Regarding this clonotype: This could be a read error, since a much larger clone is one nucleotide away. J is TRBJ2-7 and V is TRBV20-1, with D perhaps matching TRBD1 (8 bases). CDR1 is DFQATT and CDR2 is SNEGSKA in the germline V gene (reference sequence). The CDR3 covers 15 residues. CDR3 DNA: TGCAGTGTTAGAGGCGAACAGGGGGGGAACCACGAGCAGTACTTC. It yields the protein CSVRGEQGGNHEQYF.

This clonotype came up a few times. J is TRBJ2-7 and V is TRBV7-9; a possible D gene is TRBD2 (5 bases). This CDR3 comprises 15 residues. In germline, CDR1 is SEHNR, CDR2 FQNEAQ (reference sequence). Trimming left V 4 bases short and J 0 bases short, with 13 bases between. The CDR3 region is CASSWGDSGSYEQYF. The CDR3 DNA is TGTGCCAGCAGCTGGGGAGACTCTGGCTCCTACGAGCAGTACTTC. Full variable domain (outside the CDR3, taken from reference TRBV7-9 and TRBJ2-7): DTGVSQNPRHKITKRGQNVTFRCDPISEHNRLYWYRQTLGQGPEFLTYFQNEAQLEKSRLLSDRFSAERPKGSFSTLEIQRTEQGDSAMYLCASSWGDSGSYEQYFGPGTRLTVT.

This clonotype has ten or more counts. This chain uses TRBV2 with TRBJ1-6, with D possibly being TRBD1 (5 bases). Germline lookup yields CDR1 SNHLY and CDR2 FYNNEI. The CDR3 is made up of 14 amino acids. The V end lost 8 bases, the J end lost 8 bases, and 16 bases lay between the germline ends. In nucleotides, the CDR3 is TGTGCCAGCGTGACGGGGGGTGGGGATTCACCCCTCCACTTT. Protein: CASVTGGGDSPLHF.

This clonotype was observed at least ten times. The rearrangement joins TRBV4-1 to TRBJ2-7; 9 bases map to TRBD2. This CDR3 spans 15 amino acids. V lost 3 bases to trimming and J lost 1 base; unmatched junction nucleotides: 4. Germline-derived CDR1 and CDR2 are MGHRA and YSYEKL. The CDR3 loop is CASSQPTSGSYEQYF. The CDR3 DNA is TGCGCCAGCAGCCAGCCGACTAGCGGATCCTACGAGCAGTACTTC.

This rearrangement joins TRBV20-1 to TRBJ1-6; D call uncertain. Germline V CDR1 and CDR2: DFQATT, SNEGSKA (reference sequence). Between the trimmed V and J ends, which lost 2 bases and 0 bases, there was a span of 8 bases. This CDR3 spans 15 amino acids. CDR3 region: CSARMSGSYNSPLHF. CDR3 in DNA: TGCAGTGCTAGAATGTCGGGCTCCTATAATTCACCCCTCCACTTT.

This clonotype was found many times. The chain couples TRBV19 to TRBJ1-1, with D hard to call. V was pared by 3 bases and J by 2 bases, with 10 bases between. From germline, CDR1 is LNHDA and CDR2 SQIVND (reference sequence). CDR3 length: 14 residues. The CDR3 DNA reads TGTGCCAGTAGTATTGCTCGGATTAACACTGAAGCTTTCTTT. It encodes CASSIARINTEAFF.

The J gene is TRBJ2-1, the V gene TRBV7-3, with TRBD2 identical over 15 bases. Germline assignment: CDR1 SGHTA and CDR2 FQGTGA. The V segment lost 4 bases and the J segment 6 bases; nucleotides outside the gene matches: 1. The CDR3 sequence is 15 residues long. The CDR3 region is CASSSGLAGGNEQFF. The CDR3 DNA follows: TGTGCCAGCAGCTCGGGACTAGCGGGAGGCAATGAGCAGTTCTTC.

This clonotype occurred a few times. V gene TRBV3-1 combines with J gene TRBJ1-2; 9 bases are shared with TRBD1. CDR3 length equals 14 residues. CDR1 is LGHDT and CDR2 is YNNKEL in the germline V gene (reference sequence). V lost 4 bases to trimming and J lost 4 bases; unmatched junction nucleotides: 4. The CDR3 DNA reads TGTGCCAGCAGCCCGGCGACAGGGGGCTATGGCTACACCTTC. It encodes CASSPATGGYGYTF. Full variable domain (rest looked up from reference TRBV3-1 and TRBJ1-2): DTAVSQTPKYLVTQMGNDKSIKCEQNLGHDTMYWYKQDSKKFLKIMFSYNNKELIINETVPNRFSPKSPDKAHLNLHINSLELGDSAVYFCASSPATGGYGYTFGSGTRLTVV.

The CDR3 protein is CASSSPHLGPRNTEAFF. The CDR3 DNA reads TGTGCCAGCTCGTCCCCTCACCTGGGACCCAGGAACACTGAAGCTTTCTTT. The chain has TRBV11-1 and TRBJ1-1; perhaps TRBD1 as D (5 bases). Germline V gene sequence: CDR1 SGHAT, CDR2 FQDESV (reference sequence). The CDR3 is 17 amino acids. V lost 8 bases and J lost 1, with 23 bases in between.